A single count supports the clone carrying this T cell receptor beta chain. TCRdb's table, derived via immunoSEQ multiplex PCR, lists solely in-frame clones and lacks some. The sample lists about 360,000 clones, 88% occurring once. The CDR3 runs 15 residues. The data belong to a study of blood T cell repertoires in COVID-19. Study as a whole: There were acute and convalescent COVID-19 samples, and they came from the United States, Italy and Spain. From T cells, B-cell-depleted T cells, or PBMCs came the material, which was cDNA or gDNA.

Study members were between 18 and 89 years old and lived in about two dozen US regions. Researchers sorted participants into cohorts using their self-reported clinical history. The sample consisted of PBMCs or T cells enriched from blood (not recorded which). The TCR was taken from a middle-aged woman with acute COVID-19. The chain uses TRBV1 and TRBJ1-1. TRBV1 is given as a pseudogene. CDR3 loop: CTSSPRRGSNTEAFF. Here the CDR3 DNA reads TGCACCAGCAGCCCACGGCGGGGTTCAAACACTGAAGCTTTCTTT.